This T cell receptor (beta chain) appears in the sequencing data of a study of blood T cell repertoires in COVID-19. Generated by immunoSEQ multiplex PCR, the TCRdb table keeps only in-frame clones and is missing some. The data contain under 80,000 clones, 85% to 90% of them singletons. The CDR3 contains 16 residues. V gave up 7 bases and J gave up 2 bases, with 20 bases separating them. Germline V gene data show CDR1 as SEHNR and CDR2 as FQNEAQ (reference sequence). The V and J genes are TRBV7-9 and TRBJ2-5; D perhaps matches TRBD1 (5 bases). The sample was peripheral blood. The TCR comes from a man between 65 and 80 years old with active COVID-19. The DNA of the CDR3 is TGTGCCAGCACCCCCTTCGGACAAAGCTTACAAGAGACCCAGTACTTC. Amino acid sequence: CASTPFGQSLQETQYF.